Presented here are 9 T cell receptor beta chains from one specimen sequenced in a study of blood T cell repertoires in COVID-19. Repertoires were generated with immunoSEQ multiplex PCR, while TCRdb's copy carries only in-frame clones and drops some. The table has tens of thousands of clones, 60% to 80% seen once. Sequencing was carried out using peripheral blood. All receptors come from a human donor in a cohort sampled during active COVID-19.

The chain recombines TRBV4-1 with TRBJ1-5; 8 bases fit TRBD1. Germline trimming cut 4 bases from V and 6 bases from J; bases unmatched to any gene: 14. Germline loops: CDR1 MGHRA, CDR2 YSYEKL. CDR3 length: 17 amino acids. CDR3 DNA: TGCGCCAGCAGCCCAGGGGGGGTCAGGGGGCTGCGTCAGCCCCAGCATTTT. It codes for CASSPGGVRGLRQPQHF.

J is TRBJ2-3 and V is TRBV7-6; tentatively, D is TRBD2 (5 bases). The CDR3 covers 14 residues. Germline lookup yields CDR1 SGHVS and CDR2 FNYEAQ. V lost 5 bases, J lost 7 bases, and 16 bases lay in between. CDR3 sequence: CASSRGQTLNTQYF. The CDR3 DNA reads as TGTGCCAGCAGCCGCGGGCAGACGCTAAATACGCAGTATTTT. Variable domain in full (rest from reference TRBV7-6 and TRBJ2-3): GAGVSQSPRYKVTKRGQDVALRCDPISGHVSLYWYRQALGQGPEFLTYFNYEAQQDKSGLPNDRFSAERPEGSISTLTIQRTEQRDSAMYRCASSRGQTLNTQYFGPGTRLTVL.

The J gene is TRBJ1-1, the V gene TRBV7-3; 12 nucleotides agree with TRBD1. V shed 4 bases and J 1 base; nucleotides not matched to a gene: 7. This CDR3 spans 17 amino acids. The germline CDR1 and CDR2 sequences are SGHTA and FQGTGA. CDR3 coding DNA: TGTGCCAGCAGCTCGAGGGGACAGGGGGCGCGGAACACTGAAGCTTTCTTT. Translating it yields CASSSRGQGARNTEAFF.

J is TRBJ2-7 and V is TRBV6-2 or TRBV6-3; no definite D call. CDR1 and CDR2 (germline): MNHEY, SVGEGT. V dropped 5 bases and J dropped 0 bases, with 11 bases sitting between them. The length of the CDR3 is 14 residues. The CDR3 DNA reads TGTGCCAGCAGTAAAACTTTGAGCTCCTACGAGCAGTACTTC. This codes for CASSKTLSSYEQYF.

This chain's CDR3 is CASSVASDTQYF. The CDR3 region has the DNA TGTGCCAGCAGCGTAGCGTCCGATACGCAGTATTTT. The V call is TRBV9, the J call TRBJ2-3; D gene unclear. The V end was cut by 0 bases, the J end by 6 bases, with 5 bases between. The CDR3 is made up of 12 amino acids. CDR1 SGDLS and CDR2 YYNGEE come from the germline V gene.

The chain links TRBV7-2 to TRBJ2-1; D not resolved. V was trimmed by 1 base and J by 8 bases, leaving 6 bases between them. The CDR3 totals 12 residues. Looked up from germline, CDR1 is SGHTA and CDR2 is FQGNSA. The CDR3 coding sequence is TGTGCCAGCAGCTTAGTTCCTCATGAGCAGTTCTTC. This encodes CASSLVPHEQFF.

This chain connects TRBV15 to TRBJ2-1, with 9 bases fitting TRBD2. The germline CDR1 and CDR2 sequences are LNHNV and YYDKDF (reference sequence). CDR3 length equals 16 residues. Trimming removed 0 bases from V and 4 bases from J; junction bases left unmatched: 4. The CDR3 bases are TGTGCCACCAGCAGAGATCTAGCGGGACGTTACAATGAGCAGTTCTTC. It is translated as CATSRDLAGRYNEQFF. Full variable domain (missing parts from reference TRBV15 and TRBJ2-1): DAMVIQNPRYQVTQFGKPVTLSCSQTLNHNVMYWYQQKSSQAPKLLFHYYDKDFNNEADTPDNFQSRRPNTSFCFLDIRSPGLGDTAMYLCATSRDLAGRYNEQFFGPGTRLTVL.

The table lists this clone with a count of one. The CDR3 DNA reads as TGTGCCAGCTCGGCACCGCCTGGTCCTGGAAACACCATATATTTT. It translates to CASSAPPGPGNTIYF. The chain couples TRBV18 to TRBJ1-3; no firm D call. CDR3 length: 15 residues. Trimming left V 6 bases short and J 2 bases short, with 14 bases between. Germline CDR1 KGHSH, CDR2 LQKENI.

V usage is TRBV30 and J usage is TRBJ1-6; unclear D gene. CDR1 GTSNPN and CDR2 SVGIG come from the germline V gene (reference sequence). Trimming removed 6 bases at V and 9 bases at J, with 15 bases between. The CDR3 sequence is 13 residues long. The CDR3 sequence is CACPMTSGSPLHF. The DNA of the CDR3 is TGTGCCTGCCCAATGACGTCAGGTTCACCCCTCCACTTT.